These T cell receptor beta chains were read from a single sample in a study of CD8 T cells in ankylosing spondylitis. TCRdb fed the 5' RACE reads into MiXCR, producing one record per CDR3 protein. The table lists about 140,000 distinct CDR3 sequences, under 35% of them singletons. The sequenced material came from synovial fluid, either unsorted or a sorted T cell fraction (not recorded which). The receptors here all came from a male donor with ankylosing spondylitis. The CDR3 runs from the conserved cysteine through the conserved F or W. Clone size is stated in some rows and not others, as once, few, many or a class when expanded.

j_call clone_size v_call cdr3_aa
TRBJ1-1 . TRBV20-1 CSARDLARGVGTEAFF
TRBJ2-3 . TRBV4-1 CASSQARSSGLAVTDTQYF
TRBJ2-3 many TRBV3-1 CASSLKTGGPDTQYF
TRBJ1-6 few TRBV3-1 CASSQGQLNSPLHF
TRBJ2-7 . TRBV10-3 CAISERQGSYEQYF
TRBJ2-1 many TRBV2 CASTWQSNEQFF
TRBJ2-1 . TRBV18 CASSRGDVTYNEQFF
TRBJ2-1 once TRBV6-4 CASSDDRILSYNEQFF
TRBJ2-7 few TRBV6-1 CASSVRDRAYEQYF
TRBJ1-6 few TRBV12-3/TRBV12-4 CASTPGFYNSPLHF
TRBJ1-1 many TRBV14 CASSQYGTGRYAEAFF
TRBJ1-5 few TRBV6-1 CASSDRNPNQPQHF
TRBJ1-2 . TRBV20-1 CSARDPLNYGYTF
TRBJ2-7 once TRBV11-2 CASSLLTSSYEQYF
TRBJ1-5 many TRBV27 CASSLYGTGLNQPQHF